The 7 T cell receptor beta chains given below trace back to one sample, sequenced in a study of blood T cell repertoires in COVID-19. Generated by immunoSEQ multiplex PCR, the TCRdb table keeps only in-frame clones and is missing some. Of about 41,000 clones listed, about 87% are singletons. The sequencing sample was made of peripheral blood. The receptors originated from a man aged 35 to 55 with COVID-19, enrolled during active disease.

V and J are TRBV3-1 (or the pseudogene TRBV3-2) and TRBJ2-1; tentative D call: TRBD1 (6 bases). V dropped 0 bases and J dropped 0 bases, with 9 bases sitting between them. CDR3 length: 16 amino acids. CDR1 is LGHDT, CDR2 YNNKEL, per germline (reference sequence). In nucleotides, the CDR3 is TGTGCCAGCAGCCAAGAACGACAGGCCTCCTACAATGAGCAGTTCTTC. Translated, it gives CASSQERQASYNEQFF.

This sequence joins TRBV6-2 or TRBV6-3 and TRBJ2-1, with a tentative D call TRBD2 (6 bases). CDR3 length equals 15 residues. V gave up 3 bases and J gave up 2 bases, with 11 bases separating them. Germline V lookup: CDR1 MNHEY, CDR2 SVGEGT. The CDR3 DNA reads TGTGCCAGCAGTTATTTGGCGGGGACCTACAATGAGCAGTTCTTC. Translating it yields CASSYLAGTYNEQFF.

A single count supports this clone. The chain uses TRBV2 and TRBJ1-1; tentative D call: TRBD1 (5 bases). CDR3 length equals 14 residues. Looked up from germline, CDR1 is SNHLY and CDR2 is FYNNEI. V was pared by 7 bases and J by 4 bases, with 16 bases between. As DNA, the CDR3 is TGTGCCAGCACTGGCGTGGGGGGTCCCACTGAAGCTTTCTTT. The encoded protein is CASTGVGGPTEAFF.

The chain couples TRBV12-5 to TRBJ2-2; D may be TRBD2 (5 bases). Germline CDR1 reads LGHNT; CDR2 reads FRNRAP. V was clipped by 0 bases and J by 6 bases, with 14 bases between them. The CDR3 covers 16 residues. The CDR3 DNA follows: TGTGCTAGTGGTTTGGTACTAGAGAGGGCGCCCGGGGAGCTGTTTTTT. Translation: CASGLVLERAPGELFF.

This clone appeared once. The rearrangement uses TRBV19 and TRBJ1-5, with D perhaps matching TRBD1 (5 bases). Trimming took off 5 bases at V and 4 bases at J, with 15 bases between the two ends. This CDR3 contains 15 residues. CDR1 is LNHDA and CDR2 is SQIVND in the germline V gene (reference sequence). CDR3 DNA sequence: TGTGCCAGTAGTGTGACGGCGACAGTGAATCAGCCCCAGCATTTT. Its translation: CASSVTATVNQPQHF.

In nucleotides, the CDR3 is TGTGCCTGGTCACGGGACCAGGGGACTGAAGCTTTCTTT. This gives the protein CAWSRDQGTEAFF. V usage is TRBV30 and J usage is TRBJ1-1; weak D call: TRBD1 (6 bases). Germline V gene data show CDR1 as GTSNPN and CDR2 as SVGIG (reference sequence). CDR3 length: 13 amino acids. Trimming left V 5 bases short and J 5 bases short, with 15 bases between.

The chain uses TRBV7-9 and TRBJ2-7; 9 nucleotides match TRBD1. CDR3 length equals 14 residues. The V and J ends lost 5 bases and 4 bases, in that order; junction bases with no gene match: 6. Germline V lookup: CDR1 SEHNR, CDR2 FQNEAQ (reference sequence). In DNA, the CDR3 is TGTGCCAGCAGCGATCGGGACAGGGATTACGAGCAGTACTTC. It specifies CASSDRDRDYEQYF.